A single sample gave rise to the 6 T cell receptor beta chains below, sequenced in a study of blood T cell repertoires in COVID-19. Profiling relied on immunoSEQ multiplex PCR, and the TCRdb table lists in-frame clones only, not all of them. The profile shows about 260,000 clones, 88% of them singletons. Material for sequencing was peripheral blood. All receptors derive from a man between 60 and 70 years old who had recovered from COVID-19.

The rearrangement uses TRBV7-2 and TRBJ2-7; TRBD2 matches 8 bases. The germline V gene encodes CDR1 SGHTA and CDR2 FQGNSA. This CDR3 is 15 amino acids long. J lost 3 bases, V lost 6 bases, and 10 bases had no gene match. The CDR3 region has the DNA TGTGCCAGCAGATTCGAACTAGCGGCCTTCTACGAGCAGTACTTC. Translation: CASRFELAAFYEQYF.

V is TRBV30 and J is TRBJ1-2, with 10 bases fitting TRBD1. The CDR3 loop spans 15 amino acids. The germline gives CDR1 GTSNPN, CDR2 SVGIG (reference sequence). V dropped 3 bases and J dropped 2; count of bases not matched to a gene: 6. The CDR3 region is CAWSRGTGVNYGYTF. CDR3 nucleotides: TGTGCCTGGAGCAGGGGGACAGGGGTCAACTATGGCTACACCTTC. The full variable domain, completed using reference TRBV30 and TRBJ1-2, is SQTIHQWPATLVQPVGSPLSLECTVEGTSNPNLYWYRQAAGRGLQLLFYSVGIGQISSEVPQNLSASRPQDRQFILSSKKLLLSDSGFYLCAWSRGTGVNYGYTFGSGTRLTVV.

The chain links TRBV6-5 to TRBJ2-3; 8 bases are shared with TRBD1. Unmatched junction bases numbered 10, after V lost 6 bases and J lost 5 bases. The CDR3 runs to 15 residues. The germline V gene has CDR1 MNHEY and CDR2 SVGAGI. In DNA, the CDR3 is TGTGCCAGCAGGGGTGAGACAGGGGTATTAGATACGCAGTATTTT. Translating gives CASRGETGVLDTQYF.

This chain joins TRBV7-8 and TRBJ1-1; 10 nucleotides align to TRBD1. The germline gives CDR1 SGHVS, CDR2 FQNEAQ. This CDR3 has 15 amino acids. Trimming at V came to 5 bases and at J to 4 bases, leaving 7 bases not matched to a gene. The CDR3: CASSRGQGGFTEAFF. The DNA for the CDR3 is TGTGCCAGCAGCAGAGGACAGGGGGGCTTCACTGAAGCTTTCTTT.

This rearrangement joins TRBV18 to TRBJ2-1; a weak D match, TRBD1 (6 bases). Germline lookup yields CDR1 KGHSH and CDR2 LQKENI. There are 13 residues in the CDR3. The germline V and J ends were trimmed by 5 bases and 5 bases, with 10 bases remaining between them. The DNA for the CDR3 is TGTGCCAGCTCAAAGGGACAAAACAATGAGCAGTTCTTC. This translates into CASSKGQNNEQFF.

The chain recombines TRBV5-1 with TRBJ1-1, with a weak D call TRBD1 (6 bases). The CDR3 is made up of 14 amino acids. Trimming took 1 base from V and 1 from J, leaving 8 bases between them. The germline CDR1 and CDR2 sequences are SGHRS and YFSETQ. CDR3 coding DNA: TGCGCCAGCAGCTTGCAGACAGGGAACACTGAAGCTTTCTTT. This gives the protein CASSLQTGNTEAFF.